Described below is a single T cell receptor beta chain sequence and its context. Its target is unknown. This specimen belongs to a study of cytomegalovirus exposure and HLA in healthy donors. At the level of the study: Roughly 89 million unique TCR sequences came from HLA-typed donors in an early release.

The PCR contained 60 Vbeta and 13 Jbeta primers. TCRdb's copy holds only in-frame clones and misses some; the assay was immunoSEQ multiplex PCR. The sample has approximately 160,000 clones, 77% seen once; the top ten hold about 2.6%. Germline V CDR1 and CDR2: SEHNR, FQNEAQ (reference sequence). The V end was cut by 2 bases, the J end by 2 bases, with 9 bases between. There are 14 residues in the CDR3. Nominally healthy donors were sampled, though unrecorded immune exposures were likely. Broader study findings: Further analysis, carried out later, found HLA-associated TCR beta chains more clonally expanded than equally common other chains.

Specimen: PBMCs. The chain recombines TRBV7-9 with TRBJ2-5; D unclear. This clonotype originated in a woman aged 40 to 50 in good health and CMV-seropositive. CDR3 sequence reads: CASSLNAAQETQYF. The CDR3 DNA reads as TGTGCCAGCAGCTTAAATGCGGCGCAAGAGACCCAGTACTTC.